These 16 T cell receptor beta chains were all obtained from the same sample, sequenced in a study of vaccination effects on CD4 cells after COVID-19. CD4+ T cells specific for antigen were expanded with viral peptide pools by the ViraFEST assay before sequencing. Following 10 days of culture, CD4+ T cells were isolated. Their specific antigens are unknown. Generated by immunoSEQ multiplex PCR, the TCRdb table keeps only in-frame clones and is missing some. The table includes tens of thousands of clones, around two thirds detected once. The sample in question was CD4+ T cells from PBMCs cultured with HCoV-229E spike peptides, obtained before COVID-19 vaccination. The origin of the receptors is a human donor who received a COVID-19 vaccine.

The J gene is TRBJ2-6, the V gene TRBV21-1; the D call of TRBD2 is as the table states it, not checked on the DNA. TRBV21-1 is listed as a pseudogene. The CDR3 length is 16 residues. CDR3 loop: CASSKVRGSGANVLTF. The CDR3 coding sequence is TGTGCCAGCAGCAAAGTTCGGGGGTCTGGGGCCAACGTCCTGACTTTC.

V gene TRBV6-2 or TRBV6-3 combines with J gene TRBJ2-1, with 8 bases matching TRBD2. The V segment lost 3 bases and the J segment 4 bases; nucleotides outside the gene matches: 2. CDR1 MNHEY and CDR2 SVGEGT come from the germline V gene. CDR3 size: 14 residues. CDR3 protein: CASSYLAGYNEQFF. The CDR3 DNA follows: TGTGCCAGCAGTTATTTAGCGGGATACAATGAGCAGTTCTTC.

This clone was picked up a small number of times. J is TRBJ1-6 and V is TRBV25-1; 8 nucleotides align to TRBD1. The length of the CDR3 is 15 residues. V dropped 6 bases and J dropped 10; count of bases not matched to a gene: 11. Germline V gene data show CDR1 as MGHDK and CDR2 as SYGVNS. In DNA form, the CDR3 reads TGTGCCAGCAGCAATCAGGGGGCAACAAGATCACCCCTCCACTTT. It yields the protein CASSNQGATRSPLHF.

This chain joins TRBV6-4 and TRBJ1-2; tentative D call: TRBD1 (6 bases). There are 14 residues in the CDR3. Trimming pared 0 bases from V and 3 bases from J, leaving 8 bases between. Germline CDR1 is MRHNA and CDR2 is SNTAGT. The CDR3: CASSDSGGYYGYTF. Here the CDR3 DNA reads TGTGCCAGCAGTGACTCAGGGGGATACTATGGCTACACCTTC.

The V call is TRBV7-8, the J call TRBJ2-1; D not resolved. Germline V gene sequence: CDR1 SGHVS, CDR2 FQNEAQ. The CDR3 contains 14 residues. The V gene lost 5 bases and the J gene lost 10 bases, with 18 bases spanning the gap. As DNA, the CDR3 is TGTGCCAGCAGCCCCATATCGCATAGTAGGGAGCAGTTCTTC. As protein: CASSPISHSREQFF.

The genes are TRBV20-1 and TRBJ1-1; D is unclear. Trimming left V 3 bases short and J 2 bases short, with 7 bases between. The CDR3 loop spans 12 amino acids. Germline assignment: CDR1 DFQATT and CDR2 SNEGSKA (reference sequence). The CDR3 loop reads CSASRPNTEAFF. In nucleotides, the CDR3 is TGCAGTGCTAGTCGCCCTAACACTGAAGCTTTCTTT.

The chain recombines TRBV7-9 with TRBJ1-5, with D maybe TRBD1 (5 bases). The CDR3 is made up of 17 amino acids. Germline V gene data show CDR1 as SEHNR and CDR2 as FQNEAQ (reference sequence). Trimming stripped 0 bases from V and 5 bases from J, with 17 bases between. CDR3 in amino acids: CASSLAPSSRGDQPQHF. The CDR3 DNA reads as TGTGCCAGCAGCTTAGCTCCTTCTTCCCGGGGCGATCAGCCCCAGCATTTT.

The chain links TRBV9 to TRBJ2-7; D unclear. This CDR3 spans 14 amino acids. The V end was cut by 3 bases, the J end by 7 bases, with 17 bases between. Germline values: CDR1 SGDLS, CDR2 YYNGEE. Here the CDR3 reads CASSGEVWESEQYF. CDR3 coding DNA: TGTGCCAGCAGCGGCGAGGTGTGGGAATCTGAGCAGTACTTC. Variable domain in full (rest from reference TRBV9 and TRBJ2-7): DSGVTQTPKHLITATGQRVTLRCSPRSGDLSVYWYQQSLDQGLQFLIQYYNGEERAKGNILERFSAQQFPDLHSELNLSSLELGDSALYFCASSGEVWESEQYFGPGTRLTVT.

The chain couples TRBV18 to TRBJ2-5, with 7 bases matching TRBD2. There are 17 residues in the CDR3. J lost 0 bases, V lost 0 bases, and 7 bases had no gene match. CDR1 and CDR2 (germline): KGHSH, LQKENI. CDR3 in amino acids: CASSPPNGRKYQETQYF. The CDR3, as DNA: TGTGCCAGCTCACCACCGAACGGGAGGAAGTACCAAGAGACCCAGTACTTC.

This chain connects TRBV6-5 to TRBJ1-1, with 9 nucleotides matching TRBD1. V was pared by 2 bases and J by 1 base, with 2 bases of the junction left unmatched. In germline, CDR1 is MNHEY, CDR2 SVGAGI. The CDR3 is 15 residues long. In DNA, the CDR3 is TGTGCCAGCAGTTACGGACAGGGGTGGAACACTGAAGCTTTCTTT. Its translation is CASSYGQGWNTEAFF.

The chain couples TRBV2 to TRBJ2-7; D uncertain. CDR3 length: 13 amino acids. The ends were cut back, 3 bases at V and 2 bases at J, with 8 bases in the middle. CDR1 is SNHLY, CDR2 FYNNEI, per germline. CDR3 nucleotide sequence: TGTGCCAGCAGTGATGTGGGGACCTACGAGCAGTACTTC. Encoded protein: CASSDVGTYEQYF.

The chain has TRBV9 and TRBJ2-3; no reliable D call. Trimming took off 5 bases at V and 9 bases at J, with 13 bases between the two ends. This CDR3 contains 12 residues. The germline V gene has CDR1 SGDLS and CDR2 YYNGEE. Here the CDR3 DNA reads TGTGCCAGCAGAGGACCCACCGGGACGCAGTATTTT. Protein product: CASRGPTGTQYF.

CDR3 DNA sequence: TGTGCCAGCAGCTTAGGGGGGACAGCGCTTCTCAACAATGAGCAGTTCTTC. It is translated as CASSLGGTALLNNEQFF. The chain is built from TRBV11-2 and TRBJ2-1; 7 bases align to TRBD1. Germline values: CDR1 SGHAT, CDR2 FQNNGV. Unmatched junction bases numbered 11, after V lost 1 base and J lost 5 bases. This CDR3 contains 17 residues. Based on the CDR3 plus reference TRBV11-2 and TRBJ2-1, the full variable domain is EAGVAQSPRYKIIEKRQSVAFWCNPISGHATLYWYQQILGQGPKLLIQFQNNGVVDDSQLPKDRFSAERLKGVDSTLKIQPAKLEDSAVYLCASSLGGTALLNNEQFFGPGTRLTVL.

The V gene is TRBV19, the J gene TRBJ1-4, with TRBD1 as a possible D gene (5 bases). Between the trimmed V and J ends, which lost 1 base and 7 bases, there was a span of 10 bases. Germline lookup yields CDR1 LNHDA and CDR2 SQIVND (reference sequence). CDR3 size: 14 residues. The CDR3 bases are TGTGCCAGTAGTATAGCCAGGGCGAGTGAAAAACTGTTTTTT. It specifies CASSIARASEKLFF.

The chain recombines TRBV11-2 with TRBJ1-2; D gene uncertain. The ends were cut back, 0 bases at V and 5 bases at J, with 7 bases in the middle. From germline, CDR1 is SGHAT and CDR2 FQNNGV. The CDR3 spans 13 residues. In nucleotides, the CDR3 is TGTGCCAGCAGCTTAGATAGACAATATGGCTACACCTTC. It is translated as CASSLDRQYGYTF.

This clone occurred a few times. The chain employs TRBV7-9 and TRBJ1-2; 7 bases line up with TRBD1. The J segment lost 4 bases and the V segment lost 2 bases, leaving 1 base of the junction unmatched. Germline V gives CDR1 SEHNR, CDR2 FQNEAQ (reference sequence). The CDR3 extends over 13 amino acids. CDR3 loop: CASSLPGGYGYTF. CDR3 bases: TGTGCCAGCAGCTTACCAGGGGGCTATGGCTACACCTTC.